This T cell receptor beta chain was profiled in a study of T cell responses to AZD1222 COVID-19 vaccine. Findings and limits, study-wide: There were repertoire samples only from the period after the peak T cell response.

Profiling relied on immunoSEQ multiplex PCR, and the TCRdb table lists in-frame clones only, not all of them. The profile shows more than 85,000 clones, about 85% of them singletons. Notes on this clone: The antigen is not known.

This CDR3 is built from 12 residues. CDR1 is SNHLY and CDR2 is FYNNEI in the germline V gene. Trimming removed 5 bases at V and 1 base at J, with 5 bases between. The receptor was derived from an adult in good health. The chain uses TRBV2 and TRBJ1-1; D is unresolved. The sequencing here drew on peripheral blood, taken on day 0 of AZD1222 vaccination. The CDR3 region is CASSKRNTEAFF. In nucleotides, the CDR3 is TGTGCCAGCAGTAAGAGGAACACTGAAGCTTTCTTT.